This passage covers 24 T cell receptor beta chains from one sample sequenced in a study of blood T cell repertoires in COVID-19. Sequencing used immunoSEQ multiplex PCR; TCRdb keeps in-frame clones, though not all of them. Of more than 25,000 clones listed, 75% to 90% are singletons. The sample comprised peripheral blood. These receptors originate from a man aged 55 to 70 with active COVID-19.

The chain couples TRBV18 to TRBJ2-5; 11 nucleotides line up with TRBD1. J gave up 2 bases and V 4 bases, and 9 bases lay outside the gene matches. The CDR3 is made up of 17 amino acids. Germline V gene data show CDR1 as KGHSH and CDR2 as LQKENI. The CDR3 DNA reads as TGTGCCAGCTCACTCGGGACAGGGGGGAGTGGACAAGAGACCCAGTACTTC. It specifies CASSLGTGGSGQETQYF.

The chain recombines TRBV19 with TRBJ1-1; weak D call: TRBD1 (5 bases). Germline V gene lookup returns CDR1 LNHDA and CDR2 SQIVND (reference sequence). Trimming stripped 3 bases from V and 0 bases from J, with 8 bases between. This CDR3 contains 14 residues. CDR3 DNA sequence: TGTGCCAGTAGTATTTGGGGCGTGAACACTGAAGCTTTCTTT. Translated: CASSIWGVNTEAFF.

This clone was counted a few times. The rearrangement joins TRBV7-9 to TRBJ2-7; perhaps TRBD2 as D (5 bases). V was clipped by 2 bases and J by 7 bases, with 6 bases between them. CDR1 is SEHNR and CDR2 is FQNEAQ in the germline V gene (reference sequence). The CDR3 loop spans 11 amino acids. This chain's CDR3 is CASSLSGEQYF. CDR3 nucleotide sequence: TGTGCCAGCAGCTTATCGGGGGAGCAGTACTTC.

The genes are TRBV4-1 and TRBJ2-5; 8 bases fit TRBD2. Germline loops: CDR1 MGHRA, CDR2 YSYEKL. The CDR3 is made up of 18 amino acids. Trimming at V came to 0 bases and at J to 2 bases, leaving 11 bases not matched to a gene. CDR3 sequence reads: CASSQEYSSSGEQETQYF. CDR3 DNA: TGCGCCAGCAGCCAAGAATATAGCAGTAGCGGGGAACAAGAGACCCAGTACTTC.

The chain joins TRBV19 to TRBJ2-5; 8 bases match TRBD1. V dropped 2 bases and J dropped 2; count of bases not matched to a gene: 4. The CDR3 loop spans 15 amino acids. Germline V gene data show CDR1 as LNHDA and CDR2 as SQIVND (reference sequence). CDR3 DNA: TGTGCCAGTAGTATATCGGACAGGGCACAAGAGACCCAGTACTTC. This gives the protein CASSISDRAQETQYF.

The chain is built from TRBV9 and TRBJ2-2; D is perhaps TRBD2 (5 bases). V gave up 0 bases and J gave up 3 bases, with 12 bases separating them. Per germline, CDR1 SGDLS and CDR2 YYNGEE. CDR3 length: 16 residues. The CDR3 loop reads CASSVGMVRDTGELFF. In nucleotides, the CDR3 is TGTGCCAGCAGCGTAGGAATGGTGAGGGACACCGGGGAGCTGTTTTTT.

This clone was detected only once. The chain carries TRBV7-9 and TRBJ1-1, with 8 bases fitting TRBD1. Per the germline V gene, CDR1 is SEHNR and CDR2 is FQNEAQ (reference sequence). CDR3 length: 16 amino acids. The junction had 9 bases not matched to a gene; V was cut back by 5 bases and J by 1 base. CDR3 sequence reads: CASSLTYGTGNTEAFF. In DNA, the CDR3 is TGTGCCAGCAGCCTTACTTACGGGACAGGGAACACTGAAGCTTTCTTT.

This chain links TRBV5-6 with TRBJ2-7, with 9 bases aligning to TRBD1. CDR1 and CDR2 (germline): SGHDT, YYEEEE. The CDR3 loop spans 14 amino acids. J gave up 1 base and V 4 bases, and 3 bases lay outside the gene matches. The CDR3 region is CASSPGQGSYEQYF. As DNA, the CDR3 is TGTGCCAGCAGCCCGGGACAGGGTTCCTACGAGCAGTACTTC.

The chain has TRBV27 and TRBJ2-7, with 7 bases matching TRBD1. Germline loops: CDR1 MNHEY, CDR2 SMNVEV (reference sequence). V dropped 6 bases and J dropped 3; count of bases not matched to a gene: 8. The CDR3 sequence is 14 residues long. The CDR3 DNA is TGTGCCAGCAGACCCGGGACAGATCTCTACGAGCAGTACTTC. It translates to CASRPGTDLYEQYF.

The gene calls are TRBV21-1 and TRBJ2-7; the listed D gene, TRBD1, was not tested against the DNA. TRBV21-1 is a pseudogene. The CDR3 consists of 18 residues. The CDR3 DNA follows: TGTGCCAAGGGGCACAGGGACCAACTTAGCGACTGCTCCTACGAGCAGTACTTC. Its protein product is CAKGHRDQLSDCSYEQYF.

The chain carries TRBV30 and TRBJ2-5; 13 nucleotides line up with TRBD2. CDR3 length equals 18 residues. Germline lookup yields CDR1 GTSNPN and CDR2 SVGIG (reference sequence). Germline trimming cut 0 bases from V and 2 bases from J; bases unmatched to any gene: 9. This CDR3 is CAWSVARTSGGVQETQYF. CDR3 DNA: TGTGCCTGGAGTGTAGCCCGGACTAGCGGGGGAGTACAAGAGACCCAGTACTTC.

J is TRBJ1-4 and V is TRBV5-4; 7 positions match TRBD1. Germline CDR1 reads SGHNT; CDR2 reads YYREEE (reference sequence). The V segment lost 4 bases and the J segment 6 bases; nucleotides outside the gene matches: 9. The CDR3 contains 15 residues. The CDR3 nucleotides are TGTGCCAGCAGCCCCGGGACAGAGCCAGATGAAAAACTGTTTTTT. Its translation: CASSPGTEPDEKLFF.

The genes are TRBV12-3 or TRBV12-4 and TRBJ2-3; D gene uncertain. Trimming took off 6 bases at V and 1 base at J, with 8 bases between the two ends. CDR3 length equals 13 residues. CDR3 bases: TGTGCCAGCAGCCCCCTCCGCACAGATACGCAGTATTTT. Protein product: CASSPLRTDTQYF.

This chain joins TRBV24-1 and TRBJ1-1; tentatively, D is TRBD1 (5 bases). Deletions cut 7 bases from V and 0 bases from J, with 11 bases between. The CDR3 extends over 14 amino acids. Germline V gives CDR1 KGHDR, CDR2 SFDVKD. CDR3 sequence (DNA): TGTGCCACCAGGGAGGGGCCCCTGAACACTGAAGCTTTCTTT. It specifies CATREGPLNTEAFF.

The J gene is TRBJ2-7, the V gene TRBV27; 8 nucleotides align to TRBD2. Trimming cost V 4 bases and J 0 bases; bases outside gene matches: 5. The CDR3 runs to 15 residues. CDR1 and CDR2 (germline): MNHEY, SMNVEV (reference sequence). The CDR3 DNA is TGTGCCAGCAGTTCAGCGGGGGCTAGCTCCTACGAGCAGTACTTC. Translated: CASSSAGASSYEQYF.

CDR3 residues: CASRGGDTEAFF. DNA of the CDR3: TGCGCCAGCAGGGGGGGGGACACTGAAGCTTTCTTT. The V gene is TRBV10-2, the J gene TRBJ1-1, with D tentatively TRBD1 (5 bases). The CDR3 is made up of 12 amino acids. Germline values: CDR1 WSHSY, CDR2 SAAADI. V gave up 6 bases and J gave up 3 bases, with 8 bases separating them.

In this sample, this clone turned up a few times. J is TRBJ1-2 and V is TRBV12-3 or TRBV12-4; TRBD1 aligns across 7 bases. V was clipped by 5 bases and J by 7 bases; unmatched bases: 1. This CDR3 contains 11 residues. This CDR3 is CASSDRVGYTF. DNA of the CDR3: TGTGCCAGCAGTGACAGGGTTGGCTACACCTTC.

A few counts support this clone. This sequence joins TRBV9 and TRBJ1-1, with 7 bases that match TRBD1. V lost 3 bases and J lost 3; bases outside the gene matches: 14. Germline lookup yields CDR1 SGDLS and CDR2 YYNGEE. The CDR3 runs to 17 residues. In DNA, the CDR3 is TGTGCCAGCAGCGGAGGACAGGTTTTGGGGGAGGACACTGAAGCTTTCTTT. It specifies CASSGGQVLGEDTEAFF.

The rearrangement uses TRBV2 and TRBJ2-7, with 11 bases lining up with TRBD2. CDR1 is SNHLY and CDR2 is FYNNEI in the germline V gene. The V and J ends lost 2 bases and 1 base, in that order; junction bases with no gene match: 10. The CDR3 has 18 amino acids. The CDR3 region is CASSESSLAGGPSYEQYF. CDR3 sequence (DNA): TGTGCCAGCAGTGAATCGTCCCTAGCGGGGGGCCCTTCCTACGAGCAGTACTTC. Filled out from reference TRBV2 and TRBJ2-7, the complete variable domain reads EPEVTQTPSHQVTQMGQEVILRCVPISNHLYFYWYRQILGQKVEFLVSFYNNEISEKSEIFDDQFSVERPDGSNFTLKIRSTKLEDSAMYFCASSESSLAGGPSYEQYFGPGTRLTVT.

The DNA for the CDR3 is TGTGCCAGCAGTGAATCTCGGGGTGGGCCCCTCGAGCAGTACTTC. Protein: CASSESRGGPLEQYF. The V and J genes are TRBV2 and TRBJ2-5; tentative D call: TRBD2 (5 bases). The closer fit of TRBJ2-7 to the DNA end suggests the J call may be wrong. The CDR3 totals 15 residues. Germline CDR1 and CDR2: SNHLY and FYNNEI.

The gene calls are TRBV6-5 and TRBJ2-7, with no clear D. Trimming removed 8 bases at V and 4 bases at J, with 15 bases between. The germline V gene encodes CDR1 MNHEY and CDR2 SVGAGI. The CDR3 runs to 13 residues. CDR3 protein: CASAGPPIYEQYF. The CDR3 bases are TGTGCCAGCGCCGGTCCCCCCATATACGAGCAGTACTTC.

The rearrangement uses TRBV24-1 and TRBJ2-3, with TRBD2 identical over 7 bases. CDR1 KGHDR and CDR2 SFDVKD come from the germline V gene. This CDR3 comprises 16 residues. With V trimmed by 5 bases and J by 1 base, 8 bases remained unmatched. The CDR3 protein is CATSAPVRGGTDTQYF. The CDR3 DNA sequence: TGTGCCACCAGTGCCCCGGTTCGGGGGGGCACAGATACGCAGTATTTT.

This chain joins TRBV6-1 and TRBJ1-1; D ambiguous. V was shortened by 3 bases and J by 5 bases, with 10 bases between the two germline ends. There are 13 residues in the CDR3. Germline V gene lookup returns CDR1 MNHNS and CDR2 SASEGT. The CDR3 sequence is CASSDNSVTEAFF. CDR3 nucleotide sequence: TGTGCCAGCAGTGACAATTCGGTTACTGAAGCTTTCTTT.

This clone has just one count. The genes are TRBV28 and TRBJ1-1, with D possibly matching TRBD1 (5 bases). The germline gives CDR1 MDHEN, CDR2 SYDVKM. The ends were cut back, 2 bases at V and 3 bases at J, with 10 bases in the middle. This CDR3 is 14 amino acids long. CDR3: CASSLGGEYTEAFF. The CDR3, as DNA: TGTGCCAGCAGTTTAGGAGGGGAGTACACTGAAGCTTTCTTT.